The 29 T cell receptor beta chains reported below all come from one sample, sequenced in a study of prognosis after radiotherapy for stage I lung cancer. From genomic DNA, two-round multiplex PCR was used to amplify TCR beta CDR3. Specific primers for each TRBV and TRBJ gene were what first-round PCR used. TCRdb re-analysed the multiplex PCR reads in MiXCR, keeping a single row per CDR3 protein. The sample has some 39,000 distinct CDR3 sequences, around 24% seen once. The sequences come from PBMCs, collected before or after stereotactic body radiation therapy (not recorded which). The receptor source for this set is a donor aged 50 or older with non-small cell lung cancer.

This clonotype was detected many times. V is TRBV30 and J is TRBJ2-3; the D is unclear. Germline V gives CDR1 GTSNPN, CDR2 SVGIG (reference sequence). The CDR3 totals 13 residues. V shed 0 bases and J shed 4 bases, with 8 bases lying between them. CDR3: CAWSVDRADTQYF. The CDR3, as DNA: TGTGCCTGGAGTGTGGACCGAGCAGATACGCAGTATTTT.

This clonotype was seen a handful of times. A read error may explain this, as a much larger clone is one base away. The genes are TRBV11-2 and TRBJ2-1; possible D gene TRBD2, 5 bases. The CDR3 spans 11 residues. The germline V gene encodes CDR1 SGHAT and CDR2 FQNNGV. The CDR3: CASSPSLVQLF. The DNA of the CDR3 is TGTGCCAGCAGCCCGTCACTAGTCCAGCTCTTC.

The genes are TRBV7-2 and TRBJ2-3, with D possibly being TRBD2 (5 bases). Germline V gene lookup returns CDR1 SGHTA and CDR2 FQGNSA. V was shortened by 0 bases and J by 0 bases, with 10 bases between the two germline ends. CDR3 size: 16 residues. CDR3 loop: CASSLASVPSTDTQYF. The CDR3 DNA follows: TGTGCCAGCAGCTTAGCTAGCGTTCCTAGCACAGATACGCAGTATTTT.

This clonotype came up many times. CDR3 sequence (DNA): TGTGCCAGCACCCCCCTAGGACAGGGGGCCGGCACTGAAGCTTTCTTT. Protein: CASTPLGQGAGTEAFF. The rearrangement uses TRBV4-2 and TRBJ1-1; 11 positions match TRBD1. This CDR3 region has 16 residues. Germline V gene data show CDR1 as LGHNA and CDR2 as YNFKEQ. Trimming removed 7 bases from V and 4 bases from J; junction bases left unmatched: 11.

This clonotype was recorded many times. V and J are TRBV28 and TRBJ1-2; no reliable D call. Germline CDR1 and CDR2: MDHEN and SYDVKM. V was shortened by 3 bases and J by 3 bases, with 8 bases between the two germline ends. The CDR3 runs to 13 residues. The CDR3 spells CASSFEGYYGYTF. The CDR3 DNA reads TGTGCCAGCAGTTTCGAGGGTTACTATGGCTACACCTTC.

V usage is TRBV19 and J usage is TRBJ1-5; no clear D. V dropped 0 bases and J dropped 5 bases, with 20 bases sitting between them. Per germline, CDR1 LNHDA and CDR2 SQIVND (reference sequence). This CDR3 has 18 residues. The CDR3 loop reads CASSIDVETPALDQPQHF. The CDR3 DNA is TGTGCCAGTAGTATAGACGTGGAGACACCAGCCCTGGATCAGCCCCAGCATTTT.

This clonotype was detected a few times. A far larger clone is one nucleotide away, so this likely arose from a read error. The chain employs TRBV6-9 and TRBJ2-1, with D perhaps being TRBD1 or TRBD2 (5 bases each). The CDR3 has 14 amino acids. Germline CDR1 and CDR2: MNHGY and SVAAGI. In DNA form, the CDR3 reads TGTGCCAGCAGTTTTACCAGGGAGATAATGAAGCAGTCCTTC. Translating it yields CASSFTREIMKQSF.

This clonotype has more than one count but fewer than ten. This chain uses TRBV24-1 with TRBJ2-2; 8 positions match TRBD1. The germline CDR1 and CDR2 sequences are KGHDR and SFDVKD. The length of the CDR3 is 16 residues. J lost 6 bases, V lost 2 bases, and 7 bases had no gene match. The CDR3 DNA reads TGTGCCACCAGTGATTCGACAGGGGCCCCCGCCGGGGAGCTGTTTTTT. This encodes CATSDSTGAPAGELFF.

In this sample, this clonotype turned up many times. This chain uses TRBV19 with TRBJ1-5; no clear D. V lost 5 bases to trimming and J lost 5 bases, with 10 bases between them. The CDR3 consists of 13 residues. Germline V gene lookup returns CDR1 LNHDA and CDR2 SQIVND (reference sequence). The CDR3 region is CASSAQPYQPQHF. As DNA, the CDR3 is TGTGCCAGTAGTGCCCAGCCTTATCAGCCCCAGCATTTT.

This clonotype has at least ten counts. The chain joins TRBV7-8 to TRBJ1-3; D is undetermined. In germline, CDR1 is SGHVS, CDR2 FQNEAQ. V was clipped by 1 base and J by 1 base, with 8 bases between them. This CDR3 spans 15 amino acids. CDR3 coding DNA: TGTGCCAGCAGCTTAGTCCCGGGGTCTGGAAACACCATATATTTT. It specifies CASSLVPGSGNTIYF.

This clonotype was recorded at least ten times. The chain recombines TRBV3-1 with TRBJ1-6, with TRBD1 as a possible D gene (5 bases). V was trimmed by 4 bases and J by 3 bases, leaving 16 bases between them. Per germline, CDR1 LGHDT and CDR2 YNNKEL (reference sequence). This CDR3 contains 17 residues. The CDR3 reads CASSPLGGNYYNSPLHF. CDR3 nucleotide sequence: TGTGCCAGCAGCCCTCTCGGGGGTAACTACTATAATTCACCCCTCCACTTT.

As regards this clonotype: This may be a read error, as it is one base from a much larger clone. The chain recombines TRBV4-1 with TRBJ1-2; D is perhaps TRBD1 (5 bases). This CDR3 spans 13 amino acids. Between the trimmed V and J ends, which lost 4 bases and 10 bases, there was a span of 16 bases. Germline-derived CDR1 and CDR2 are MGHRA and YSYEKL. The CDR3 sequence: CASSPHGGGVYTF. CDR3 DNA sequence: TGCGCCAGCAGCCCCCACGGGGGAGGGGTCTACACCTTC.

This clonotype was seen ten or more times. This chain connects TRBV14 to TRBJ2-6; no clear D. The CDR3 length is 16 residues. Trimming removed 2 bases at V and 0 bases at J, with 8 bases between. CDR1 is SGHDN and CDR2 is FVKESK in the germline V gene. The chain's CDR3 is CASSQRVYSGANVLTF. CDR3 DNA sequence: TGTGCCAGCAGCCAACGGGTATACTCTGGGGCCAACGTCCTGACTTTC. Based on the CDR3 plus reference TRBV14 and TRBJ2-6, the full variable domain is EAGVTQFPSHSVIEKGQTVTLRCDPISGHDNLYWYRRVMGKEIKFLLHFVKESKQDESGMPNNRFLAERTGGTYSTLKVQPAELEDSGVYFCASSQRVYSGANVLTFGAGSRLTVL.

Many counts were recorded for this clonotype. The J gene is TRBJ1-2, the V gene TRBV15; possibly TRBD1 for D (6 bases). Trimming stripped 5 bases from V and 8 bases from J, with 21 bases between. CDR3 size: 15 residues. Germline CDR1 reads LNHNV; CDR2 reads YYDKDF (reference sequence). The CDR3 region has the DNA TGTGCCACCAGCCCCCCGGGGGGGCAGGGCGGGGGCTACACCTTC. Protein sequence: CATSPPGGQGGGYTF.

This clonotype occurred many times. The V gene is TRBV5-1, the J gene TRBJ2-1, with TRBD1 matching 8 bases. V trimming: 5 bases; J trimming: 3 bases; junction bases outside the gene matches: 4. CDR1 is SGHRS and CDR2 is YFSETQ in the germline V gene. The CDR3 sequence is 14 residues long. The CDR3 sequence: CASSPDRDYNEQFF. The CDR3 region has the DNA TGCGCCAGCAGTCCGGACAGGGACTACAATGAGCAGTTCTTC.

The chain couples TRBV6-1 to TRBJ2-7; unclear D gene. CDR1 MNHNS and CDR2 SASEGT come from the germline V gene. This CDR3 spans 11 amino acids. V was trimmed by 5 bases and J by 10 bases, leaving 12 bases between them. CDR3 bases: TGTGCCAGCAGTACCAGGTTCGATCAGTACTTC. Protein product: CASSTRFDQYF.

This clonotype was found many times. J is TRBJ2-2 and V is TRBV9; 9 positions match TRBD2. V dropped 9 bases and J dropped 4; count of bases not matched to a gene: 19. Germline CDR1 is SGDLS and CDR2 is YYNGEE. This CDR3 region has 18 residues. The CDR3 loop reads CATSSRSGSGSGTGELFF. CDR3 coding DNA: TGTGCCACCTCGAGCCGTAGCGGGAGCGGTTCTGGCACCGGGGAGCTGTTTTTT.

This clonotype was observed many times. The V call is TRBV11-3, the J call TRBJ1-1; D perhaps matches TRBD1 (6 bases). Germline V gene sequence: CDR1 SGHNT, CDR2 YENEEA. Trimming left V 1 base short and J 3 bases short, with 15 bases between. CDR3 length equals 16 residues. CDR3 in DNA: TGTGCCAGCAGCTTAGTATCGCTGGGGGCGGACACTGAAGCTTTCTTT. Its translation is CASSLVSLGADTEAFF.

Worth noting for this clonotype: The final CDR3 position lacks the conserved phenylalanine or tryptophan, pointing to a likely read error. The V gene is TRBV27, the J gene TRBJ1-2, with D unresolved. The CDR3 has 13 residues. Germline V gene lookup returns CDR1 MNHEY and CDR2 SMNVEV (reference sequence). V was cut by 5 bases and J by 9 bases, with 16 bases left in between. The DNA of the CDR3 is TGTGCCAGCAGTCTACAGTCGCGGTATTGCTACACCCTC. It is translated as CASSLQSRYCYTL.

On this clonotype: A read error may produce the germline difference seen at one junction end. The chain recombines TRBV5-1 with TRBJ1-2, with unresolved D. This CDR3 spans 16 amino acids. CDR1 and CDR2 from the germline V gene are SGHRS and YFSETQ. The CDR3 DNA is TGCGCCAGCAGCTTGGTTGACGAGCACCCGGCCTATGCCTACACCTTC. Residues: CASSLVDEHPAYAYTF.

This clonotype showed up many times. This chain uses TRBV9 with TRBJ2-3; 8 nucleotides align to TRBD1. The J segment lost 2 bases and the V segment lost 3 bases, leaving 8 bases of the junction unmatched. Germline V gene lookup returns CDR1 SGDLS and CDR2 YYNGEE. There are 16 residues in the CDR3. The CDR3 DNA reads TGTGCCAGCAGCGAACGCGACAGGGGTCCCACAGATACGCAGTATTTT. As protein: CASSERDRGPTDTQYF.

This clonotype has a count of ten or more. The rearrangement uses TRBV15 and TRBJ1-5, with a tentative D call TRBD1 (5 bases). The CDR3 totals 17 residues. Germline V gene lookup returns CDR1 LNHNV and CDR2 YYDKDF (reference sequence). V was pared by 0 bases and J by 2 bases, with 14 bases between. The CDR3 loop reads CATSRDEGRVGNQPQHF. DNA for the CDR3: TGTGCCACCAGCAGAGATGAAGGCAGGGTTGGCAATCAGCCCCAGCATTTT. The whole variable domain, filled in from reference TRBV15 and TRBJ1-5, reads DAMVIQNPRYQVTQFGKPVTLSCSQTLNHNVMYWYQQKSSQAPKLLFHYYDKDFNNEADTPDNFQSRRPNTSFCFLDIRSPGLGDTAMYLCATSRDEGRVGNQPQHFGDGTRLSIL.

There are many counts of this clonotype. The rearrangement uses TRBV6-5 and TRBJ2-7, with 15 bases lining up with TRBD2. Germline assignment: CDR1 MNHEY and CDR2 SVGAGI. V was clipped by 2 bases and J by 3 bases; unmatched bases: 5. The CDR3 totals 17 residues. The chain's CDR3 is CASSYGTSGGSDYEQYF. CDR3 coding DNA: TGTGCCAGCAGTTACGGGACTAGCGGGGGGTCCGACTACGAGCAGTACTTC.

This clonotype was seen only once. The chain links TRBV6-1 to TRBJ1-6; D possibly corresponds to TRBD1 (5 bases). The germline V and J ends were trimmed by 6 bases and 4 bases, with 16 bases remaining between them. There are 16 residues in the CDR3. Germline assignment: CDR1 MNHNS and CDR2 SASEGT. The CDR3 loop reads CASRPTWGTYNSPLHF. CDR3 nucleotides: TGTGCCAGCAGACCAACCTGGGGCACATATAATTCACCCCTCCACTTT.

This clonotype was seen many times. The chain combines TRBV20-1 with TRBJ1-2, with D hard to call. Germline loops: CDR1 DFQATT, CDR2 SNEGSKA (reference sequence). This CDR3 spans 12 amino acids. V gave up 6 bases and J gave up 7 bases, with 15 bases separating them. The CDR3 is CSAPAFESGYTF. The DNA of the CDR3 is TGCAGTGCGCCGGCGTTCGAGTCTGGCTACACCTTC.

Notes on this clonotype: A much larger clone sits a single nucleotide away, making a read error possible. V is TRBV19 and J is TRBJ2-3, with TRBD2 identical over 8 bases. V was pared by 4 bases and J by 4 bases, with 4 bases of the junction left unmatched. This CDR3 has 14 residues. The germline gives CDR1 LNHDA, CDR2 SQIVND (reference sequence). The CDR3 sequence is CASSTSGWADTQYF. CDR3 in DNA: TGTGCCAGTAGTACTAGCGGGTGGGCAGATACGCAGTATTTT.

This clonotype was counted a few times. Being one base from a much bigger clone, this may be a read error. The chain carries TRBV20-1 and TRBJ1-2; 7 bases line up with TRBD1. Looked up from germline, CDR1 is DFQATT and CDR2 is SNEGSKA (reference sequence). This CDR3 comprises 10 residues. Here the CDR3 DNA reads TGCAGTGCTAGGGACAGGCAGGGGTCCTTC. It specifies CSARDRQGSF.

This clonotype was seen ten or more times. The chain carries TRBV28 and TRBJ1-5; TRBD1 aligns across 7 bases. The J segment lost 0 bases and the V segment lost 5 bases, leaving 16 bases of the junction unmatched. The CDR3 is made up of 19 amino acids. The germline CDR1 and CDR2 sequences are MDHEN and SYDVKM. The CDR3 bases are TGTGCCAGCAGTCCCCCGGGACAGAGTTCAGTTTATAGCAATCAGCCCCAGCATTTT. Translating it yields CASSPPGQSSVYSNQPQHF.

For this clonotype: This may come from a read error, since a much larger clone is one base off. V is TRBV6-1 and J is TRBJ2-7; tentatively, D is TRBD1 (6 bases). The CDR3 covers 13 residues. Germline V gene sequence: CDR1 MNHNS, CDR2 SASEGT. Between the trimmed V and J ends, which lost 5 bases and 2 bases, there was a span of 10 bases. CDR3 in DNA: TGTGCCAGCAGTCATCAGGGGCCCTACGAGCAGTACTTC. It specifies CASSHQGPYEQYF.